The clone carrying this T cell receptor beta chain appeared a few times. No antigen is known for it. The sample is drawn from a study of T-cell memory formation after mild COVID-19. About the study: Largely donor-specific TCR clusters were found. General observations from the study: Clonal second-wave expansions that peaked on day 37 had unconfirmed SARS-CoV-2 specificity. Detection of some responders pre-infection suggested pre-existing cross-reactive memory T cells participated.

Constant-segment primers and 5'RACE yielded cDNA libraries for TCR alpha and TCR beta, each carrying sample barcodes and UMIs. TCRdb analysed the 5' RACE reads with MiXCR anew, one entry per CDR3 protein. Of under 450,000 distinct CDR3 sequences listed, about 20% are singletons. The CDR3 totals 12 residues. V lost 6 bases and J lost 4, with 12 bases in between. Germline V gene lookup returns CDR1 SQVTM and CDR2 ANQGSEA. The sequenced material came from PBMCs or a T cell subset sorted from them (not recorded which). The TCR originated in a man between 18 and 29 years old who had mild COVID-19 (a few samples of this study predate the infection). Cell type and time point are not known. The chain recombines TRBV29-1 with TRBJ1-1; tentatively, D is TRBD1 (5 bases). CDR3 bases: TGCAGCGTGGGGGTCGGTGGCACTGAAGCTTTCTTT. Translated, it gives CSVGVGGTEAFF.